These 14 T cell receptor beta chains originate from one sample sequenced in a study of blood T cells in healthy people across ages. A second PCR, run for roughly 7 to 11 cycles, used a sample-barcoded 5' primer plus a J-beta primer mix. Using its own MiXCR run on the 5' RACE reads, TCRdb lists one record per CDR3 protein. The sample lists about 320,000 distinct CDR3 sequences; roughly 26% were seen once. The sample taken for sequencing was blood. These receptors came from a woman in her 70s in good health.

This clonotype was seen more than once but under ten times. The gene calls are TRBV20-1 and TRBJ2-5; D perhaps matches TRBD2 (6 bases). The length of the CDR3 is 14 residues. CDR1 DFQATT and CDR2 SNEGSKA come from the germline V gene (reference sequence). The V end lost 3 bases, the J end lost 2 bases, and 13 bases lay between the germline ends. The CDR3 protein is CSASSGGHQETQYF. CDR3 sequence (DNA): TGCAGTGCTAGTAGCGGTGGGCATCAAGAGACCCAGTACTTC.

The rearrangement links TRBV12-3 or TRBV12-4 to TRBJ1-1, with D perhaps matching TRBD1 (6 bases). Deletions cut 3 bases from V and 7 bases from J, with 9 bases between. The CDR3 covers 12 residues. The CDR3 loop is CASSFGGGEAFF. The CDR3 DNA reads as TGTGCCAGCAGTTTTGGAGGGGGTGAAGCTTTCTTT.

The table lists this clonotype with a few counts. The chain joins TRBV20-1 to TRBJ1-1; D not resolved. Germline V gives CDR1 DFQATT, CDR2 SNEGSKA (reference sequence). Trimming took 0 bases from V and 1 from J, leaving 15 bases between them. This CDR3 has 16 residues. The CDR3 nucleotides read TGCAGTGCTAGAGATTCAGGACCGGGAGGGAACACTGAAGCTTTCTTT. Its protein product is CSARDSGPGGNTEAFF.

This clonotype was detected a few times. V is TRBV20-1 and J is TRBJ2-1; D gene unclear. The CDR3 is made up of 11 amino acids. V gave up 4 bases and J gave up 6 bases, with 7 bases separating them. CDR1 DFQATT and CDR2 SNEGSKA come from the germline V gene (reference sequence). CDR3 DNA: TGCAGTGCTACGCGGAGCAATGAGCAGTTCTTC. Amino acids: CSATRSNEQFF.

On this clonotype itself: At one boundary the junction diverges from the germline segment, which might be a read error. DNA for the CDR3: TGTGCTAGCAGCTCACAGGGGGGGCAAGAGACCCAGTACTTC. Its protein product is CASSSQGGQETQYF. The V call is TRBV7-7, the J call TRBJ2-5; D is perhaps TRBD1 (8 bases). Germline CDR1 SSHAT, CDR2 FNYEAQ (reference sequence). The CDR3 contains 14 residues.

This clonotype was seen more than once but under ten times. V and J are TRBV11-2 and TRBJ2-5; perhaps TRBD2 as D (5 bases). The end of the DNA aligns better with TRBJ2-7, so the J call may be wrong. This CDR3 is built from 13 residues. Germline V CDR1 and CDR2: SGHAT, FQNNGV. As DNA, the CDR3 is TGTGCCAGCAGCTCTACCCGTCGGGGCGAGCAGTACTTC. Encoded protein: CASSSTRRGEQYF.

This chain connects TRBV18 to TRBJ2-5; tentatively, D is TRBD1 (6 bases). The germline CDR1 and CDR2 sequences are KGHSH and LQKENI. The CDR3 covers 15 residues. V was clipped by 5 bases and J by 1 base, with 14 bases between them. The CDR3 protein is CASSNRANLQETQYF. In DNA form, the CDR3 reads TGTGCCAGCTCAAACAGGGCAAACCTCCAAGAGACCCAGTACTTC.

As DNA, the CDR3 is TGTGCCAGCTCACCTCTCGACAGAACTCAAGAGACCCAGTACTTC. It is translated as CASSPLDRTQETQYF. This chain connects TRBV18 to TRBJ2-5, with D possibly TRBD1 on 5 matching bases. The germline V gene has CDR1 KGHSH and CDR2 LQKENI. The CDR3 runs to 15 residues. V was cut by 3 bases and J by 2 bases, with 13 bases left in between.

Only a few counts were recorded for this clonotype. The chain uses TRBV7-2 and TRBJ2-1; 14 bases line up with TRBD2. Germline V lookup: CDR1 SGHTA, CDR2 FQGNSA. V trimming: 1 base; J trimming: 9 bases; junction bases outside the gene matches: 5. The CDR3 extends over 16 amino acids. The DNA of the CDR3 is TGTGCCAGCAGCTTAGGCCGGGGACTAGCGGGAGTTGAGCAGTTCTTC. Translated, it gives CASSLGRGLAGVEQFF.

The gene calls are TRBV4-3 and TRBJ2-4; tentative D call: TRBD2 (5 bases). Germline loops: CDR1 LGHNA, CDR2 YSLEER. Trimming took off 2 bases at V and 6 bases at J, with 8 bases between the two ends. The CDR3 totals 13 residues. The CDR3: CASSQRGRNIQYF. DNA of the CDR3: TGCGCCAGCAGCCAACGAGGGAGAAACATTCAGTACTTC.

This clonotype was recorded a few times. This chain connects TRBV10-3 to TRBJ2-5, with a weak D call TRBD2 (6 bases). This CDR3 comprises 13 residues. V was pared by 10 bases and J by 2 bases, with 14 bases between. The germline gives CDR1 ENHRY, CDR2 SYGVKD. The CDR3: CASSPAGQETQYF. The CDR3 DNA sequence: TGTGCCAGCTCCCCTGCGGGGCAAGAGACCCAGTACTTC.

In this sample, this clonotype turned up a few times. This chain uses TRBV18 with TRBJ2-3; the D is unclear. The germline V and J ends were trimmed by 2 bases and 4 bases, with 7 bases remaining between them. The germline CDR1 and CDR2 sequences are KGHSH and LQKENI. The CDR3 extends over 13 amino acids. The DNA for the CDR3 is TGTGCCAGCTCACCAGCGATGGCAGATACGCAGTATTTT. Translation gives CASSPAMADTQYF.

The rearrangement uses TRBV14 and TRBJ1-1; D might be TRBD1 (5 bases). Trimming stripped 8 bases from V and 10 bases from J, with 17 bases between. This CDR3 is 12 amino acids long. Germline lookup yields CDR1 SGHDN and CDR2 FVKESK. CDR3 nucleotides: TGTGCCAGCTCCCCGGGGCAGGGTGCAGCTTTCTTT. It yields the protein CASSPGQGAAFF. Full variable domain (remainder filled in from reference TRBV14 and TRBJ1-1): EAGVTQFPSHSVIEKGQTVTLRCDPISGHDNLYWYRRVMGKEIKFLLHFVKESKQDESGMPNNRFLAERTGGTYSTLKVQPAELEDSGVYFCASSPGQGAAFFGQGTRLTVV.

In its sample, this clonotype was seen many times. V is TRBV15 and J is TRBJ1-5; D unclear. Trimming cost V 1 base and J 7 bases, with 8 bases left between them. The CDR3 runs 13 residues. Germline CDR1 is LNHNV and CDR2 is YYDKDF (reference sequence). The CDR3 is CATSRAGGQPQHF. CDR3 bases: TGTGCCACCAGCAGAGCCGGCGGGCAGCCCCAGCATTTT.